These T cell receptor beta chains were read from a single sample in a study of CD8 T cells in ankylosing spondylitis. Each CDR3 protein gets one entry after TCRdb re-called the 5' RACE reads with MiXCR. The sample has some 800,000 distinct CDR3 sequences; over 9.5% are singletons. Source material: blood, either unsorted or a sorted T cell fraction (not recorded which). These receptors were taken from a male donor with ankylosing spondylitis. Both conserved end residues are part of each CDR3. A D gene is named only where the DNA matches it firmly. Clone size, where shown, is once, few, many, or a class for clones that have expanded.

.,TRBV20-1,.,TRBJ1-5,CSGTVDSNQPQHF,TGCAGTGGAACAGTCGATAGCAATCAGCCCCAGCATTTT
.,TRBV6-2/TRBV6-3,.,TRBJ2-3,CASAGDSTDTQYF,TGTGCCAGCGCCGGGGATAGCACAGATACGCAGTATTTT
.,TRBV9,few,TRBJ1-2,CASSPISFQGSGYTF,TGTGCCAGCAGCCCCATCTCTTTCCAGGGGAGCGGCTACACCTTC
.,TRBV6-1,.,TRBJ1-5,CATRYSNQPQHF,TGTGCCACCCGATACAGCAATCAGCCCCAGCATTTT
TRBD1,TRBV11-2,.,TRBJ2-5,CASSLNTGVKTQYF,TGTGCCAGCAGCTTAAACACAGGGGTGAAGACCCAGTACTTC
TRBD2,TRBV5-1,few,TRBJ2-5,CASQRLAGVQETQYF,TGCGCCAGCCAACGGTTAGCGGGAGTACAAGAGACCCAGTACTTC
.,TRBV20-1,.,TRBJ2-1,CSARAPASGNEQFF,TGCAGTGCTAGAGCCCCCGCTTCAGGCAATGAGCAGTTCTTC
TRBD1,TRBV4-1,few,TRBJ2-7,CASSRRDSDYEQYF,TGCGCCAGCAGCCGCCGGGACAGTGACTACGAGCAGTACTTC
TRBD2,TRBV20-1,few,TRBJ2-5,CSARDPLTSGEGTQYF,TGCAGTGCTAGAGATCCGTTGACTAGCGGGGAGGGGACCCAGTACTTC
.,TRBV18,.,TRBJ2-1,CASSWGSVVTYNEQFF,TGTGCCAGCTCATGGGGTAGCGTGGTGACCTACAATGAGCAGTTCTTC
.,TRBV5-1,.,TRBJ2-1,CASNVGGIKNEQFF,TGCGCCAGCAATGTGGGGGGCATTAAGAATGAGCAGTTCTTC
.,TRBV5-1,many,TRBJ2-3,CASSYAVSTDTQYF,TGCGCCAGCAGCTACGCAGTTAGCACAGATACGCAGTATTTT
.,TRBV20-1,many,TRBJ2-5,CSARPLETQYF,TGCAGTGCTCGACCGCTGGAGACCCAGTACTTC
.,TRBV6-6,few,TRBJ2-3,CASRSRDIHTQYF,TGTGCCAGCAGGTCCCGGGACATTCATACGCAGTATTTT
.,TRBV20-1,few,TRBJ2-1,CSARDSTLFSDEQFF,TGCAGTGCTAGAGATAGTACTCTCTTTTCAGATGAGCAGTTCTTC
TRBD2,TRBV12-3/TRBV12-4,few,TRBJ2-3,CASSLGTSGNEDTQYF,TGTGCCAGCAGTTTAGGTACTAGCGGGAATGAAGATACGCAGTATTTT
.,TRBV20-1,.,TRBJ2-7,CSAMQMDNSYEQYF,TGCAGTGCCATGCAGATGGACAACTCCTACGAGCAGTACTTC
TRBD2,TRBV5-1,.,TRBJ2-1,CASSWTSGSGNEQFF,TGCGCCAGCAGCTGGACTAGCGGGAGTGGAAATGAGCAGTTCTTC
.,TRBV7-9,few,TRBJ2-3,CASVHRGGGDTDTQYF,TGTGCCAGCGTCCACCGAGGGGGCGGGGACACAGATACGCAGTATTTT
.,TRBV15,.,TRBJ2-1,CATSRETFRPNEQFF,TGTGCCACCAGCAGAGAGACCTTTAGGCCCAATGAGCAGTTCTTC
.,TRBV29-1,.,TRBJ1-1,CSVVVPAGTEAFF,TGCAGCGTTGTGGTACCGGCCGGGACTGAAGCTTTCTTT
TRBD2,TRBV15,.,TRBJ2-7,CATSRDRTSGPYEQYF,TGTGCCACCAGCAGAGATCGGACTAGCGGCCCCTACGAGCAGTACTTC
.,TRBV10-3,few,TRBJ2-5,CAISAGTGETQYF,TGTGCCATCAGTGCGGGGACGGGAGAGACCCAGTACTTC
.,TRBV20-1,few,TRBJ2-1,CSARDPTRLASYNEQFF,TGCAGTGCTAGAGACCCGACCCGGCTAGCGAGTTACAATGAGCAGTTCTTC
TRBD2,TRBV5-6,.,TRBJ2-3,CASSLRLAGDIDTQYF,TGTGCCAGCAGCTTGAGGCTAGCGGGAGATATAGATACGCAGTATTTT
TRBD1,TRBV20-1,.,TRBJ1-1,CSAGTGSPEAFF,TGCAGTGCTGGGACAGGGAGTCCGGAAGCTTTCTTT
.,TRBV7-3,.,TRBJ2-1,CASSSLIGGTPGSYNEQFF,TGTGCCAGCAGCTCCCTAATAGGGGGGACCCCAGGCTCCTACAATGAGCAGTTCTTC
.,TRBV28,.,TRBJ2-1,CASRSSGANSYNEQFF,TGTGCCAGCAGAAGCTCAGGGGCCAACTCGTACAATGAGCAGTTCTTC
.,TRBV20-1,few,TRBJ2-3,CSARGQDTDTQYF,TGCAGTGCTAGGGGGCAAGACACAGATACGCAGTATTTT
.,TRBV12-3/TRBV12-4,.,TRBJ2-1,CASSRGPLNEQFF,TGTGCCAGCAGTCGCGGCCCTTTAAATGAGCAGTTCTTC
.,TRBV7-2,.,TRBJ2-7,CASSPVPIQYEQYF,TGTGCCAGCAGTCCGGTCCCAATTCAATACGAGCAGTACTTC
.,TRBV20-1,once,TRBJ1-1,CSARVPGLVEAFF,TGCAGTGCTAGAGTCCCGGGACTGGTTGAAGCTTTCTTT
.,TRBV25-1,few,TRBJ1-1,CASSESFLPVEGPVNTEAFF,TGTGCCAGCAGTGAAAGTTTTTTGCCCGTGGAGGGGCCGGTGAACACTGAAGCTTTCTTT
TRBD1,TRBV28,once,TRBJ2-7,CASSFVGQGYEQYF,TGTGCCAGCAGTTTTGTGGGACAGGGGTACGAGCAGTACTTC
TRBD2,TRBV11-2,many,TRBJ2-7,CASSSKSGLHYEQYF,TGTGCCAGCAGCTCCAAATCGGGACTACACTACGAGCAGTACTTC
TRBD2,TRBV5-1,few,TRBJ2-7,CASSFRGGAASREQYF,TGCGCCAGCAGCTTTAGGGGAGGGGCCGCTTCTCGCGAGCAGTACTTC
.,TRBV7-2,.,TRBJ2-2,CASSLKWEQVNTGELFF,TGTGCCAGCAGCTTAAAGTGGGAACAGGTGAACACCGGGGAGCTGTTTTTT
TRBD2,TRBV20-1,.,TRBJ2-7,CSARPRGEFYEQYF,TGCAGTGCTAGACCACGGGGGGAGTTCTACGAGCAGTACTTC
.,TRBV10-3,.,TRBJ1-1,CAISEPRGRELNTEAFF,TGTGCCATCAGTGAGCCCCGCGGTAGGGAGTTGAACACTGAAGCTTTCTTT
.,TRBV5-1,many,TRBJ1-1,CASSSRGLNTEAFF,TGCGCCAGCAGCTCGCGGGGCCTGAACACTGAAGCTTTCTTT
.,TRBV7-3,few,TRBJ2-5,CASSSTPQETQYF,TGTGCCAGCAGCTCGACCCCCCAAGAGACCCAGTACTTC
TRBD2,TRBV20-1,many,TRBJ2-3,CSAVGTSGRLDTQYF,TGCAGTGCGGTGGGGACTAGCGGGAGATTAGATACGCAGTATTTT
.,TRBV5-6,few,TRBJ1-2,CASSLGGGLVGSTYGYTF,TGTGCCAGCAGCTTGGGTGGAGGACTGGTTGGCTCCACATATGGCTACACCTTC
TRBD2,TRBV20-1,.,TRBJ2-3,CSAIPAGSTDTQYF,TGCAGTGCCATACCAGCGGGGAGCACAGATACGCAGTATTTT
.,TRBV7-2,few,TRBJ2-1,CASSLGWGSYNEQFF,TGTGCCAGCAGCTTAGGGTGGGGCTCCTACAATGAGCAGTTCTTC
.,TRBV6-5,many,TRBJ1-1,CASSYSNLGTEAFF,TGTGCCAGCAGTTACTCGAATCTTGGGACTGAAGCTTTCTTT
.,TRBV10-3,many,TRBJ2-7,CAISELAYEQYF,TGTGCCATCAGTGAGTTGGCCTACGAGCAGTACTTC
.,TRBV4-2,many,TRBJ1-5,CASSQVLRDVNQPQHF,TGTGCCAGCAGCCAAGTTTTGAGGGACGTCAATCAGCCCCAGCATTTT
.,TRBV3-1,.,TRBJ2-1,CASSQAAGGNEQFF,TGTGCCAGCAGCCAAGCCGCGGGTGGGAATGAGCAGTTCTTC
.,TRBV20-1,many,TRBJ1-2,CSAAGMGANYGYTF,TGCAGTGCCGCTGGTATGGGGGCTAACTATGGCTACACCTTC
.,TRBV7-2,many,TRBJ1-4,CASRPTGHNEKLFF,TGTGCCAGCAGGCCGACAGGCCATAATGAAAAACTGTTTTTT